The 18 T cell receptor beta chains presented below share a single source sample, sequenced in a study of human T cells and chemical hapten exposure. TCRdb passed the RACE reads through MiXCR, listing each CDR3 protein once. This sample carries some 52,000 distinct CDR3 sequences, roughly 9.5% of them seen once, and the ten largest clones take around 16%. Time point specified: patch test 3, about 24 weeks after DPC sensitization. Regarding treatment: therapeutic diphenylcyclopropenone sensitization with weekly scalp DPC. Sequenced material: whole blood, taken in connection with sensitization to the hapten diphenylcyclopropenone (DPC). These receptors all stem from a woman in her 40s with alopecia areata. Some clones in this sample may be carry-over from other donors' samples.

This clonotype was found many times. The genes are TRBV7-2 and TRBJ2-7; TRBD2 matches at 7 bases. The germline V gene has CDR1 SGHTA and CDR2 FQGNSA. V trimming: 4 bases; J trimming: 2 bases; junction bases outside the gene matches: 2. The CDR3 contains 13 residues. CDR3 nucleotide sequence: TGTGCCAGCAGCTCCGGACTAGCCTACGAGCAGTACTTC. As protein: CASSSGLAYEQYF.

The chain recombines TRBV29-1 with TRBJ1-1; D unclear. Germline CDR1 SQVTM, CDR2 ANQGSEA. The V gene lost 4 bases and the J gene lost 1 base, with 7 bases spanning the gap. This CDR3 has 12 residues. CDR3 residues: CSVVRGNTEAFF. DNA of the CDR3: TGCAGCGTTGTACGGGGGAACACTGAAGCTTTCTTT.

This clonotype occurred a few times. J is TRBJ2-7 and V is TRBV9, with D tentatively TRBD2 (6 bases). The germline V gene encodes CDR1 SGDLS and CDR2 YYNGEE. Trimming took off 0 bases at V and 3 bases at J, with 19 bases between the two ends. This CDR3 spans 17 amino acids. The CDR3 DNA reads as TGTGCCAGCAGCGTAGCCCAATCGGGAGAGGGACTCTACGAGCAGTACTTC. It yields the protein CASSVAQSGEGLYEQYF.

This clonotype was recorded a few times. This chain links TRBV2 with TRBJ2-3; possibly TRBD2 for D (6 bases). Germline CDR1 reads SNHLY; CDR2 reads FYNNEI. The CDR3 spans 14 residues. Trimming took off 0 bases at V and 9 bases at J, with 13 bases between the two ends. CDR3 sequence: CASSEALITSTQYF. The CDR3 DNA follows: TGTGCCAGCAGTGAAGCGCTTATCACTAGCACGCAGTATTTT.

The chain recombines TRBV28 with TRBJ2-7; TRBD1 aligns across 7 bases. Trimming at V came to 6 bases and at J to 4 bases, leaving 3 bases not matched to a gene. CDR3 length: 12 amino acids. The germline V gene has CDR1 MDHEN and CDR2 SYDVKM. CDR3 DNA: TGTGCCAGCAGGGGACAGTTATACGAGCAGTACTTC. Translated, it gives CASRGQLYEQYF.

This clonotype was detected ten times or more. This chain joins TRBV12-5 and TRBJ2-7; perhaps TRBD1 as D (6 bases). V was trimmed by 3 bases and J by 7 bases, leaving 19 bases between them. From germline, CDR1 is LGHNT and CDR2 FRNRAP. The CDR3 is 15 residues long. For the CDR3, the DNA is TGTGCTAGTGGTTTCGGACAGCCTAATCTATGGGAGCAGTACTTC. It translates to CASGFGQPNLWEQYF.

This clonotype occurred many times. Germline and junction disagree at one end, which may indicate a read error. The V gene is TRBV6-4, the J gene TRBJ1-6; D not certain. CDR1 and CDR2 from the germline V gene are MRHNA and SNTAGT. The CDR3 has 13 amino acids. The CDR3 protein is CASSDSPNSPLHF. The CDR3 DNA sequence: TGTGCCAGCAGCGACTCCCCTAATTCACCCCTCCACTTT.

This chain links TRBV6-5 with TRBJ2-1; 7 positions agree with TRBD2. The CDR3 is 15 amino acids. CDR1 MNHEY and CDR2 SVGAGI come from the germline V gene. J was trimmed by 10 bases and V by 2 bases; bases with no gene match: 11. Here the CDR3 DNA reads TGTGCCAGCAGTTACAACGTTCAAGCGGGGCAAGAGCAGTTCTTC. It translates to CASSYNVQAGQEQFF.

The chain is built from TRBV5-5 and TRBJ2-7; D is uncertain. This CDR3 has 11 amino acids. The V gene lost 4 bases and the J gene lost 6 bases, with 8 bases spanning the gap. CDR1 is SGHKS and CDR2 is YYEKEE in the germline V gene (reference sequence). The CDR3 spells CASSMVVEQYF. The CDR3 region has the DNA TGTGCCAGCAGCATGGTTGTCGAGCAGTACTTC.

This chain joins TRBV27 and TRBJ2-1; D is ambiguous. Deletions cut 6 bases from V and 8 bases from J, with 8 bases between. Germline assignment: CDR1 MNHEY and CDR2 SMNVEV (reference sequence). The CDR3 covers 11 residues. The CDR3, as DNA: TGTGCCAGCAGCCGACTGGATGAGCAGTTCTTC. This gives the protein CASSRLDEQFF.

V usage is TRBV5-1 and J usage is TRBJ1-5; D possibly corresponds to TRBD1 (5 bases). Per the germline V gene, CDR1 is SGHRS and CDR2 is YFSETQ. V was trimmed by 0 bases and J by 2 bases, leaving 9 bases between them. The CDR3 length is 15 residues. The CDR3 protein is CASSLVPGGNQPQHF. DNA of the CDR3: TGCGCCAGCAGCTTGGTTCCGGGGGGCAATCAGCCCCAGCATTTT.

The chain combines TRBV29-1 with TRBJ2-5; D perhaps matches TRBD1 (6 bases). Germline V gene lookup returns CDR1 SQVTM and CDR2 ANQGSEA. The germline V and J ends were trimmed by 7 bases and 5 bases, with 11 bases remaining between them. The CDR3 runs 11 residues. CDR3: CSGGQTETQYF. The CDR3 DNA reads as TGCAGCGGTGGACAGACGGAGACCCAGTACTTC.

This clonotype was seen repeatedly, ten times or more. The chain couples TRBV12-3 or TRBV12-4 to TRBJ1-4, with D unclear. CDR3 length: 15 residues. The V end was cut by 5 bases, the J end by 6 bases, with 16 bases between. CDR3 sequence reads: CASSRDRGSHEKLFF. CDR3 sequence (DNA): TGTGCCAGCAGTCGAGACCGGGGTTCGCATGAAAAACTGTTTTTT.

The V gene is TRBV28, the J gene TRBJ2-3, with TRBD2 matching over 9 bases. V was pared by 10 bases and J by 6 bases, with 8 bases of the junction left unmatched. This CDR3 spans 13 amino acids. Looked up from germline, CDR1 is MDHEN and CDR2 is SYDVKM. The DNA for the CDR3 is TGTGCCATGGGCGGGGGGGGCTTGGATACGCAGTATTTT. Its protein is CAMGGGGLDTQYF. The variable domain in full, completed from reference TRBV28 and TRBJ2-3, reads DVKVTQSSRYLVKRTGEKVFLECVQDMDHENMFWYRQDPGLGLRLIYFSYDVKMKEKGDIPEGYSVSREKKERFSLILESASTNQTSMYLCAMGGGGLDTQYFGPGTRLTVL.

A few counts support this clonotype. This chain joins TRBV28 and TRBJ1-2; D is perhaps TRBD1 (5 bases). The length of the CDR3 is 11 residues. CDR1 is MDHEN, CDR2 SYDVKM, per germline. The V end lost 8 bases, the J end lost 2 bases, and 6 bases lay between the germline ends. The CDR3 bases are TGTGCCAGCGCAGGGAACTATGGCTACACCTTC. It is translated as CASAGNYGYTF.

The chain is built from TRBV28 and TRBJ2-7; 9 bases align to TRBD2. The trim removed 7 bases at V and 0 bases at J, leaving 7 bases unmatched. Germline CDR1 and CDR2: MDHEN and SYDVKM. The CDR3 loop spans 15 amino acids. Written as DNA, the CDR3 is TGTGCCAGCACTCGCGGGGGGGCCCCCTCCTACGAGCAGTACTTC. It is translated as CASTRGGAPSYEQYF.

The J gene is TRBJ2-1, the V gene TRBV4-1, with 10 bases aligning to TRBD2. V shed 3 bases and J 9 bases; nucleotides not matched to a gene: 8. The CDR3 is made up of 15 amino acids. Germline values: CDR1 MGHRA, CDR2 YSYEKL. CDR3 in DNA: TGCGCCAGCAGCCAGCCCAGCGGGGGGGCTGCTGAGCAGTTCTTC. It codes for CASSQPSGGAAEQFF.

This clonotype was counted between two and nine times. The chain links TRBV6-2 or TRBV6-3 to TRBJ2-1, with 11 bases that match TRBD2. With 4 bases clipped from V and 7 bases from J, the junction kept 6 bases outside the gene matches. The length of the CDR3 is 15 residues. CDR1 and CDR2 (germline): MNHEY, SVGEGT. The CDR3 nucleotides are TGTGCCAGCAGTTCGGCTAGCGGGGGGTCGAATGAGCAGTTCTTC. Translated, it gives CASSSASGGSNEQFF.